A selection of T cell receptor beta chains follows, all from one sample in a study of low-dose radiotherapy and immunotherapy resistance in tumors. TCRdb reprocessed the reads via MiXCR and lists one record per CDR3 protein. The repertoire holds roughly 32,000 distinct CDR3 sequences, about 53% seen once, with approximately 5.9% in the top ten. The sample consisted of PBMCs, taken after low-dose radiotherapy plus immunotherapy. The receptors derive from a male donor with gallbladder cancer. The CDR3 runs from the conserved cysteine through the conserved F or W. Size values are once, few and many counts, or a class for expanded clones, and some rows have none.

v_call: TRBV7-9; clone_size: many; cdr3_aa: CASSLGQGVETQYF
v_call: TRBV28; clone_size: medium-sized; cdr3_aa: CASGPGGIQYF
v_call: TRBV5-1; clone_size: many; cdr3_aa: CASSLVGQGYTDTQYF
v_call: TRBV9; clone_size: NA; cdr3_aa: CASTPGVGTENEKLFF
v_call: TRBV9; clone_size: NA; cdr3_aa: CASSVATGATEAFF
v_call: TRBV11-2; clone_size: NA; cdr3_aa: CASSFAQGAGTEAFF
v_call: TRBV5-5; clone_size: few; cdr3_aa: CASSPRASGELFFF
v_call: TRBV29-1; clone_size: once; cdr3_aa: CSVFPDSEQFF
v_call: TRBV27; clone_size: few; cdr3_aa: CASSFGTENSPLHF
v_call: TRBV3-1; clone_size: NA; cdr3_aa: CASSQESWLARTSGANVLTF
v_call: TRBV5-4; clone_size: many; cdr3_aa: CASSPLSTVGYTF
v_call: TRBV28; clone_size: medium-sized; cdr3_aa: CASSTGQGGLRNNSPLHF
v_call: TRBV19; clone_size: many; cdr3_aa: CASSIRTGTSGSSEQFF
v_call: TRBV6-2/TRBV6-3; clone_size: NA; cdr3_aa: CASSLGGASTDTQYF
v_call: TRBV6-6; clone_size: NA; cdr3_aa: CATSGWQETQYF
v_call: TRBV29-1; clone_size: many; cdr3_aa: CSVEGTSETYEQYF
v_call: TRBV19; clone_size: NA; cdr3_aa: CASTGHLTEAFF
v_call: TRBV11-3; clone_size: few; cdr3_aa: CASSFGATDTQYF
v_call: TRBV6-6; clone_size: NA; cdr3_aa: CASIISRGSPYGYTF
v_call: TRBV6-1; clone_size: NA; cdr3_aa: CASSRDRANVLTF
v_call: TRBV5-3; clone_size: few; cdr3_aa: CASSLEVASARNEQFF
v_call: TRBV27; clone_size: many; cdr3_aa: CASSLRLGNTEAFF
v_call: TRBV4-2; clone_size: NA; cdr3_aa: CASSQDARGETQYF
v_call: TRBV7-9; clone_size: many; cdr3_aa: CASSRDYQSGEQFF
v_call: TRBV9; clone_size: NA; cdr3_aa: CASSEGGGEQYF
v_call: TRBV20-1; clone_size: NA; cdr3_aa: CSARDTAGSYNEQFF
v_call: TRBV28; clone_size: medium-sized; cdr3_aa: CASSSVRTGVVEQYF
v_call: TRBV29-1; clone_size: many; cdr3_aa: CSEDRALNTEAFF
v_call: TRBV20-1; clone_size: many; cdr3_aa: CSATTGKGYTF
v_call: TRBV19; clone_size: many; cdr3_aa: CASSIRTSGGTDTQYF
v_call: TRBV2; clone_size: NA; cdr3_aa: CASTDSRDTGYEQYF
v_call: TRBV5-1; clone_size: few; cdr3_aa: CASSLARKSYNEQFF
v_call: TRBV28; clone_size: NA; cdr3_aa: CARENRYSYEQYF
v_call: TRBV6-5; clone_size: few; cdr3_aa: CASSSRRTAEQYF
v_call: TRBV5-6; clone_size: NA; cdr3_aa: CASSYVSTDTQYF
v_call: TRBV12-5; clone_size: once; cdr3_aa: CASGLTGASLFTDTQYF
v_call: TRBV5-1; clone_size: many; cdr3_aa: CASSLGLAVTDTQYF
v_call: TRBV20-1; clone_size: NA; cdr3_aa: CSATPSDGLSNQPQHF